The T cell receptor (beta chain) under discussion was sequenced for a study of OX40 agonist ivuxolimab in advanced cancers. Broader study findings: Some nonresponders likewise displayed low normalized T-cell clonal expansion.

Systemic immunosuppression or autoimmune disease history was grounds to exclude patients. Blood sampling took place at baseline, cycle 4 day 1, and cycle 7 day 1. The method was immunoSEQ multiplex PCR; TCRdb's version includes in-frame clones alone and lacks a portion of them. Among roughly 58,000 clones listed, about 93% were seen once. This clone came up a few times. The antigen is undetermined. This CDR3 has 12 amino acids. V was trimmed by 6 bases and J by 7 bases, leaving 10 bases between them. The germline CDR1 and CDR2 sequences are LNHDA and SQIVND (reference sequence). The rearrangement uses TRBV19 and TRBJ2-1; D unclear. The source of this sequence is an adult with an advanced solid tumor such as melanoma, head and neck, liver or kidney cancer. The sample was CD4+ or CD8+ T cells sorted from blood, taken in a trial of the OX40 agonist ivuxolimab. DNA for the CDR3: TGTGCCAGTAGCACCAGGCTAAATGAGCAGTTCTTC. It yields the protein CASSTRLNEQFF.